This TCR beta chain was documented in a study of PD-L1 blockade in urothelial cancer. Some clones are missing from TCRdb's copy, which holds only in-frame ones; the method was immunoSEQ multiplex PCR. The sample comprises more than 40,000 clones, 88% of which are singletons, and roughly 14% rests with the top ten. Trimming at V came to 4 bases and at J to 7 bases, leaving 7 bases not matched to a gene. The CDR3 runs 13 residues. CDR1 and CDR2 from the germline V gene are MNHGY and SAAAGT. The clonotype comes from a woman aged 60 to 75 with urothelial cancer. Sequenced material: PBMCs, taken around atezolizumab (anti-PD-L1) treatment. The genes are TRBV6-8 and TRBJ2-7; the match to TRBD2 covers 7 bases. The CDR3 DNA sequence: TGTGCCAGCAGTTGGGGGAGGGTTCGGGAGCAGTACTTC. It yields the protein CASSWGRVREQYF.